This TCR beta chain stems from a study of PD-1 blockade in classical Hodgkin lymphoma (dated by TCRdb to the early 2020s). In the study overall: Nivolumab dosing was 3 mg/kg intravenously every 2 weeks, continuing until either disease progression or unacceptable toxicity. The study used TCR beta sequencing and CyTOF to define a peripheral blood immune signature of response to PD-1 blockade in classical Hodgkin lymphoma. What the study reported, not specific to this receptor: By C4D1, a significant rise was seen in CD4+ TCR diversity but not in CD8+ TCR diversity (p=0.0027 vs p=0.16), and the rise was most apparent among complete responders (p=0.02). The study was restricted to a single clinical trial cohort, and the causes of repertoire differences, possibly disease activity or prior therapy, were left undefined. Lower diversity was observed in patients in whom nivolumab was started less than 1 year after ASCT, and these patients were excluded from later analyses so that confounding by immune reconstitution would be avoided. Newly diagnosed patients were reported to have lower baseline TCR diversity than healthy donors, and relapsed/refractory patients were reported to have lower baseline TCR diversity still. Trial patients with a complete response had baseline diversity similar to that of newly diagnosed patients, while partial responders and progressors had significantly lower diversity.

Sequences SEHNR (CDR1) and FQNEAQ (CDR2) are obtained from the germline V gene (reference sequence). The CDR3, cysteine through phenylalanine, is 19 amino acids long. The CDR3 DNA has 57 bases and is translated from base 1. The junction shows trimming of 4 bases on V and 0 bases on J, plus 19 bases between the germline ends. Genomic DNA was extracted with the Qiagen DNeasy kit from unsorted PBMCs and from negatively selected CD4+ and CD8+ fractions. Using primers that anneal to V and J segments, immunoSEQ multiplex PCR amplified the TCR beta CDR3 regions. A synthetic immune receptor repertoire was used to minimize amplification bias, and any residual bias was removed computationally once sequencing was done. Under the source paper's analysis protocol: Custom Python scripts were used to quantify repertoire diversity as the Shannon entropy index. Unsorted, CD4+ and CD8+ repertoires were analyzed separately, except for combined analyses in which CD4+ and CD8+ sequences were merged in silico. Clonal expansion was defined as a frequency increase of at least 2-fold after treatment compared with C1D1, and clones undetected at baseline were assigned a pseudocount of 0.5. Clones with 0 or 1 copy at C1D1 were classified as singleton clones, and clones with 2 or more copies were classified as non-singleton clones. Clones expanded in unsorted samples were annotated as CD4+, CD8+ or unknown by matching protein sequences in sorted samples from the same patient. Wilcoxon tests were applied to paired samples to test diversity changes from C1D1 to C4D1. TCRdb retrieved this table from immuneACCESS and kept in-frame rearrangements only. Not all clones are present; in checked studies, unresolved V genes account for under half, and no reason is known for the remainder. Clonal size and the V and J genes are those of that table, whereas D and trimming came from the DNA. Within this sample are around 96,000 clones, with over 80% of them counted one time only. The ten largest clones capture 10% to 15% of the sample.

Concerning this clone: It lacks a known antigen. There are no base qualities to consult, and no much larger clone falls within one base.

This sample's time point label indicates: cycle 1 day 1 (C1D1), immediately before nivolumab initiation. Relapse after autologous stem cell transplantation had occurred in all trial patients, and cohorts A, B and C were distinguished by prior brentuximab vedotin exposure. The trial cohort included 50 or so patients with relapsed/refractory classical Hodgkin lymphoma, and each patient had a best overall response of complete response, partial response or progressive disease. Single-agent nivolumab was administered to trial patients in the multi-cohort phase II CheckMate 205 trial. Best overall response was determined by an independent review committee according to the 2007 International Working Group response criteria. Trial PBMCs were collected just before the start of nivolumab (C1D1) and during therapy at cycle 2 day 1 and cycle 4 day 1. Peripheral blood was collected in 8 mL Vacutainer Cell Preparation Tubes, from which PBMCs were isolated by centrifugation and then cryopreserved.

This receptor was obtained from a human donor with classical Hodgkin lymphoma. The receptor chain draws on TRBV7-9 and TRBJ2-6; the D gene is possibly TRBD1 or TRBD2, each agreeing over 6 bases. The sequences come from peripheral blood mononuclear cells (PBMCs), collected at baseline. The nucleotide sequence reads TGTGCCAGCAGCTCCCGGGGGACACCCTTAGTCTCTGGGGCCAACGTCCTGACTTTC. Its protein product is CASSSRGTPLVSGANVLTF.